These 9 T cell receptor beta chains were all obtained from the same sample, sequenced in a study of Ad26.COV2.S vaccination and SARS-CoV-2 variants. The repertoire was sequenced with immunoSEQ multiplex PCR; TCRdb's copy has only in-frame clones and lacks some. The table lists 430,000 or so clones, 89% of them singletons. Noted treatment: around 19 received Ad26.COV2.S at low or high dose, single or two shots; about five received placebo; per-sample allocation not given. Collection of samples fell on day 63 after the first vaccine or placebo injection. This specimen consisted of peripheral blood, obtained in a trial of Ad26.COV2.S vaccine versus placebo. These receptors all come from a person between 18 and 59 years old who received the Ad26.COV2.S COVID-19 vaccine or a placebo.

The V gene is TRBV5-8, the J gene TRBJ2-3; either TRBD1 or TRBD2 may supply D (5 bases each). The germline gives CDR1 SGHTS, CDR2 YDEGEE. The CDR3 is 15 amino acids. The ends were cut back, 9 bases at V and 0 bases at J, with 17 bases in the middle. The DNA of the CDR3 is TGTGCCATTTCAGGGATGGGGGTCAGCACAGATACGCAGTATTTT. Translated: CAISGMGVSTDTQYF.

The chain links TRBV5-8 to TRBJ1-5; TRBD1 agrees at 10 bases. Unmatched junction bases numbered 6, after V lost 6 bases and J lost 3 bases. Germline values: CDR1 SGHTS, CDR2 YDEGEE. The CDR3 totals 15 residues. CDR3 sequence reads: CASNPGQGLNQPQHF. As DNA, the CDR3 is TGTGCCAGCAACCCGGGACAGGGGCTCAATCAGCCCCAGCATTTT.

This chain joins TRBV30 and TRBJ1-1; D gene uncertain. Germline values: CDR1 GTSNPN, CDR2 SVGIG (reference sequence). Trimming shortened V by 0 bases and J by 11 bases, and 16 bases separated the two germline ends. This CDR3 spans 13 amino acids. The CDR3 spells CAWSVHPGRGAFF. The CDR3 coding sequence is TGTGCCTGGAGTGTACACCCCGGCCGTGGGGCTTTCTTT. Filled out from reference TRBV30 and TRBJ1-1, the complete variable domain reads SQTIHQWPATLVQPVGSPLSLECTVEGTSNPNLYWYRQAAGRGLQLLFYSVGIGQISSEVPQNLSASRPQDRQFILSSKKLLLSDSGFYLCAWSVHPGRGAFFGQGTRLTVV.

CDR3 sequence: CASSPRGGASSFYEQYV. The CDR3 DNA sequence: TGTGCCAGCTCCCCCCGTGGGGGGGCTAGTTCGTTCTACGAGCAGTACGTC. V usage is TRBV18 and J usage is TRBJ2-7, with a weak D call TRBD2 (7 bases). Germline V gives CDR1 KGHSH, CDR2 LQKENI. V lost 6 bases, J lost 3 bases, and 24 bases lay in between. CDR3 size: 17 residues.

This chain joins TRBV7-2 and TRBJ2-2; 9 bases are a match to TRBD1. Germline V gene lookup returns CDR1 SGHTA and CDR2 FQGNSA. The CDR3 length is 17 residues. V lost 2 bases and J lost 5; bases outside the gene matches: 9. The CDR3: CASSLLVWTGATGELFF. The CDR3 nucleotides read TGTGCCAGCAGCTTATTGGTCTGGACAGGGGCAACCGGGGAGCTGTTTTTT.

J is TRBJ2-1 and V is TRBV5-1, with TRBD2 matching over 7 bases. The CDR3 is 16 amino acids. V lost 4 bases and J lost 5; bases outside the gene matches: 12. Germline V lookup: CDR1 SGHRS, CDR2 YFSETQ. For the CDR3, the DNA is TGCGCCAGCAGCGCACCAAGCGGGACCCATCACAATGAGCAGTTCTTC. Translation gives CASSAPSGTHHNEQFF.

This chain joins TRBV9 and TRBJ2-1; 9 bases are shared with TRBD2. The germline gives CDR1 SGDLS, CDR2 YYNGEE. The CDR3 covers 16 residues. Losses at the gene ends were 4 bases for V and 6 bases for J; bases not matched to a gene: 11. In DNA form, the CDR3 reads TGTGCCAGCAGCTTCGGACCGGGACTAGCCTTCAATGAGCAGTTCTTC. It specifies CASSFGPGLAFNEQFF.

This rearrangement joins TRBV4-2 to TRBJ1-5; TRBD1 matches at 9 bases. V dropped 8 bases and J dropped 4; count of bases not matched to a gene: 12. CDR1 LGHNA and CDR2 YNFKEQ come from the germline V gene. This CDR3 contains 16 residues. DNA for the CDR3: TGTGCCAGCGGAACCCCCGACAGGGGGGGTAATCAGCCCCAGCATTTT. It encodes CASGTPDRGGNQPQHF.

This chain connects TRBV5-1 to TRBJ1-6, with D possibly being TRBD1 (6 bases). The CDR3 covers 15 residues. The germline CDR1 and CDR2 sequences are SGHRS and YFSETQ. The V and J ends lost 0 bases and 9 bases respectively, with 13 bases between them. The CDR3 protein is CASSLAQGGGSPLHF. In nucleotides, the CDR3 is TGCGCCAGCAGCTTGGCACAGGGTGGCGGTTCACCCCTCCACTTT.